The clone carrying this T cell receptor (beta chain) was seen a handful of times. What it binds is unknown. The data were taken from a study of identical twins. Overall study findings and caveats: Diverse VJ usage suggested most zero-insertion clonotypes were not invariant T cells. Abundant beta clonotypes from cord blood had fewer insertions, unlike memory repertoires, which showed none.

TCRdb reanalysed the 5' RACE reads using MiXCR and keeps one entry per CDR3 protein. The sample includes about 700,000 distinct CDR3 sequences, roughly 6% of them seen just once. This CDR3 comprises 17 residues. Germline CDR1 SGHVS, CDR2 FQNEAQ. Trimming left V 4 bases short and J 12 bases short, with 28 bases between. This clonotype was obtained from a man between 18 and 35 years old in good health. V and J are TRBV7-8 and TRBJ2-1; D may match TRBD1 or TRBD2 (6 bases each). Sequences were obtained from naive T cells sorted from blood. The CDR3 coding sequence is TGTGCCAGCAGCTCCTCCCGAGGGGGGAGACCCTCACTCAGGCAGTTCTTC. Its translation is CASSSSRGGRPSLRQFF.